The clone carrying this TCR beta chain appeared a single time. Its antigen is undetermined. This CDR3 has 14 amino acids. The trim removed 5 bases at V and 5 bases at J, leaving 4 bases unmatched. Germline assignment: CDR1 PRHDT and CDR2 FYEKMQ (reference sequence). This entry is derived from a study of cytomegalovirus exposure and HLA in healthy donors. Study at large: Sequencing of about 179 million T cells in an earlier analysis found more than 100 million unique TCR beta sequences. General study findings and limits: In an earlier analysis, in under 700 donors, most V segments appeared productive either ~87% or ~30% of the time. Follow-up analysis found HLA locus-dependent TCR association rates, highest for DRB1 and lowest for HLA-C.

Primers included in the PCR were 60 Vbeta and 13 Jbeta primers. Original handling: About 83 million unique TCR beta chains, roughly 11 million shared, were counted in a later analysis. Profiling relied on immunoSEQ multiplex PCR, and the TCRdb table lists in-frame clones only, not all of them. V, J and clone size reflect that table, while D and trimming were determined from the DNA. The sample lists roughly 87,000 clones, 70% to 75% occurring once. The specimen sequenced was PBMCs. The source is a man aged 55-75 years in good health and CMV-seronegative. The V call is TRBV13, the J call TRBJ2-7; 12 bases agree with TRBD2. CDR3 coding DNA: TGTGCCAGCAGCCCTAGCGGGGGGGCTAACGAGCAGTACTTC. Translation gives CASSPSGGANEQYF.